This TCR beta chain was sequenced for a study of OX40 agonist ivuxolimab in advanced cancers. Across the study: Ivuxolimab was administered intravenously to patients at 0.01 to 10 mg/kg every 2 weeks.

Study-level findings and limits: Antigen specificity was not determined for the expanded peripheral T cells. Both CD4+ and CD8+ T cell populations in blood had undergone clonal expansion by week 6 at 0.1 to 3.0 mg/kg.

Clones were read by immunoSEQ multiplex PCR, and TCRdb kept only the in-frame ones, dropping some. The sample comprises roughly 60,000 clones, 85% of which are singletons, and 3% rests with the top ten. The count of this clone is one. The antigen remains undetermined. This CDR3 is 12 amino acids long. Germline CDR1 is SGHVS and CDR2 is FNYEAQ. With 5 bases removed from V and 4 bases from J, the gap between germline ends came to 8 bases. The origin of this receptor is an adult with an advanced solid tumor such as melanoma, head and neck, liver or kidney cancer. The chain employs TRBV7-6 and TRBJ2-5; D is ambiguous. The sequences come from CD4+ or CD8+ T cells sorted from blood, collected in a trial of the OX40 agonist ivuxolimab. The chain's CDR3 is CASSRRTETQYF. CDR3 bases: TGTGCCAGCAGCCGTCGGACAGAGACCCAGTACTTC.